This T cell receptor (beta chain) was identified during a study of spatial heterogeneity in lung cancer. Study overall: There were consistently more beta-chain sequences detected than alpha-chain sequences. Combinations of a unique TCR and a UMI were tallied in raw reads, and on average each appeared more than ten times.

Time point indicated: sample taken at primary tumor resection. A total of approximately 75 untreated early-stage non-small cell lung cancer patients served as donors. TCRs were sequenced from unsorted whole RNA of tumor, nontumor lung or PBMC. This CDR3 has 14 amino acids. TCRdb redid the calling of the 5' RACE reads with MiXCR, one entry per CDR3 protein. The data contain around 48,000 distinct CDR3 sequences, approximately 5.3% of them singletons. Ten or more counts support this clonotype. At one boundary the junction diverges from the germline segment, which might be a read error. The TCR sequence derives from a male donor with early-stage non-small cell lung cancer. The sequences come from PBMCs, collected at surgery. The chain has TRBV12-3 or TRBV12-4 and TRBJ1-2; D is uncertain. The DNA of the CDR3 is TGTGCCACCAGTCCCCACCGGGTCTCCTATGGCTACACCTTC. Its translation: CATSPHRVSYGYTF.